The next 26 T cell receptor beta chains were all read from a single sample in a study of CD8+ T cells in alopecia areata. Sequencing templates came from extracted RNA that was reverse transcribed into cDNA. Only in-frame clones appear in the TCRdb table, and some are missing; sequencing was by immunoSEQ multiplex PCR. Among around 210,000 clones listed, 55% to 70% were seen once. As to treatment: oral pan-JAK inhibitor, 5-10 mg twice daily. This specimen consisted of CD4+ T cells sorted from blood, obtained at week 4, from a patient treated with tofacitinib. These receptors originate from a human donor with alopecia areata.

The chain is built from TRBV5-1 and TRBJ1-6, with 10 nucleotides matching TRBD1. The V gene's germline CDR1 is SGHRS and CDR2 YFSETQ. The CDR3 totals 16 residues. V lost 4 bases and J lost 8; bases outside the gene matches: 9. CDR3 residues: CASSTGQGTVDSPLHF. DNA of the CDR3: TGCGCCAGCAGCACGGGACAGGGGACGGTCGATTCACCCCTCCACTTT.

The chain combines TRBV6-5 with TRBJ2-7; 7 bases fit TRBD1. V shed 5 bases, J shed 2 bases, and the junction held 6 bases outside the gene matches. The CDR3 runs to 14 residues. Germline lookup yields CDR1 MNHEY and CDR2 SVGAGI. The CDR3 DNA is TGTGCCAGCAGTAGACAGGGATGGCCCTACGAGCAGTACTTC. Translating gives CASSRQGWPYEQYF.

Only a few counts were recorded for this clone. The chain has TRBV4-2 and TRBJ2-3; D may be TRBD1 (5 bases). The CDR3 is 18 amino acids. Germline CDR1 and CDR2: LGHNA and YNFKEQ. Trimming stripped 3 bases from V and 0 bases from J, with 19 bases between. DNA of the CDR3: TGTGCCAGCAGCCAGGGGAAAAAGGACAACCCTAGCACAGATACGCAGTATTTT. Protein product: CASSQGKKDNPSTDTQYF.

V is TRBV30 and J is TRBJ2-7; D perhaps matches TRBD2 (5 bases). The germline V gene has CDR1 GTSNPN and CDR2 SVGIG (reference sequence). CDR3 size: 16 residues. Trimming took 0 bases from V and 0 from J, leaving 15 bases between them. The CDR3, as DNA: TGTGCCTGGAGTGTACGTTCCGGGATCAGCTCCTACGAGCAGTACTTC. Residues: CAWSVRSGISSYEQYF.

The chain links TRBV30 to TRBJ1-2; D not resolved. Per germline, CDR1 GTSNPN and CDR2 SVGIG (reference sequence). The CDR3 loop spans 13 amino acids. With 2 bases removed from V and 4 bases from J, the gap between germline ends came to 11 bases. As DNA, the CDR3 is TGTGCCTGGAGTCCTAAGTCACTCTATGGCTACACCTTC. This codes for CAWSPKSLYGYTF.

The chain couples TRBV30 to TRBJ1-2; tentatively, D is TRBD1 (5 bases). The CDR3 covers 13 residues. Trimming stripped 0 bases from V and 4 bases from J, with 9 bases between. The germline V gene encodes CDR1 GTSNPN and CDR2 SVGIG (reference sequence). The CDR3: CAWSVGASYGYTF. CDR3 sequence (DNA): TGTGCCTGGAGTGTAGGGGCCTCCTATGGCTACACCTTC.

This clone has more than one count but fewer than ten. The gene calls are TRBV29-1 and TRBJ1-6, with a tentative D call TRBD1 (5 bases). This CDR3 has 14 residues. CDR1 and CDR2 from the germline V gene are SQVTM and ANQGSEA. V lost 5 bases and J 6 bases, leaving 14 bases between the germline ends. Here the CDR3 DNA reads TGCAGCGTTCAATCCGACAGTCCTAATTCACCCCTCCACTTT. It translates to CSVQSDSPNSPLHF.

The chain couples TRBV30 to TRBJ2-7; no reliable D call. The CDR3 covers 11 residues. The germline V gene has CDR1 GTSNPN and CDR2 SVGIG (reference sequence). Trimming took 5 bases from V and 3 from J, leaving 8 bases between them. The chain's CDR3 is CAWSHNYEQYF. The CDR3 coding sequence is TGTGCCTGGTCGCACAACTACGAGCAGTACTTC.

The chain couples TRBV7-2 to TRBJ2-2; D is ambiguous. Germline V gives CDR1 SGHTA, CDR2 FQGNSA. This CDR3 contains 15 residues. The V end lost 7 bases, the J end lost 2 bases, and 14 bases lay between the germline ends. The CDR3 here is CASTLKAANTGELFF. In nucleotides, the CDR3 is TGTGCCAGCACCTTGAAGGCAGCCAACACCGGGGAGCTGTTTTTT.

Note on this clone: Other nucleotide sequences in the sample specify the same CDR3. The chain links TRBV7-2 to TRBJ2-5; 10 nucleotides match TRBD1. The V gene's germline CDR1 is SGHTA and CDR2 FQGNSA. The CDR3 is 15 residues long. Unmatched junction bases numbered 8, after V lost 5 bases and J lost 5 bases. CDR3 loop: CASSRGTGARETQYF. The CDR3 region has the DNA TGTGCCAGCAGCAGGGGGACAGGGGCAAGGGAGACCCAGTACTTC. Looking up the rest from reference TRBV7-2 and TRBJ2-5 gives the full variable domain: GAGVSQSPSNKVTEKGKDVELRCDPISGHTALYWYRQSLGQGLEFLIYFQGNSAPDKSGLPSDRFSAERTGGSVSTLTIQRTQQEDSAVYLCASSRGTGARETQYFGPGTRLLVL.

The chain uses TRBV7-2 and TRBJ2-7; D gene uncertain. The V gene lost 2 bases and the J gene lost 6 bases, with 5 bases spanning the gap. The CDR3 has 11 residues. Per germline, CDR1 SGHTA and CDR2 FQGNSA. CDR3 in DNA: TGTGCCAGCAGCTTAAGAGCCGAGCAGTACTTC. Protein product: CASSLRAEQYF.

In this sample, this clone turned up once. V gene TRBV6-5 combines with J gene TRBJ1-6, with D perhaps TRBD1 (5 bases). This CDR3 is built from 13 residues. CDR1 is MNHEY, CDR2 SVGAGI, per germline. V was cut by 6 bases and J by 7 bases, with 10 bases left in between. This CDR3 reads CASSRVSNSPLHF. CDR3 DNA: TGTGCCAGCAGCAGGGTGTCGAATTCACCCCTCCACTTT.

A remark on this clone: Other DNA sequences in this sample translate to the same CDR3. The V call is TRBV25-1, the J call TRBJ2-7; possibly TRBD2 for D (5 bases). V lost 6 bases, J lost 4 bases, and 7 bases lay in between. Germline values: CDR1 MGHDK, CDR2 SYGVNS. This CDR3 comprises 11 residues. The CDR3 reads CASSRGYEQYF. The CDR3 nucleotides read TGTGCCAGCAGCCGAGGGTACGAGCAGTACTTC.

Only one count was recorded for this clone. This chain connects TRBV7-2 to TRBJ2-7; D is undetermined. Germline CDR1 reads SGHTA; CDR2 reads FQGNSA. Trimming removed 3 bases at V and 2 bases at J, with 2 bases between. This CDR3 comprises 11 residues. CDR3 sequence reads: CASSFAYEQYF. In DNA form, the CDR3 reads TGTGCCAGCAGCTTCGCCTACGAGCAGTACTTC.

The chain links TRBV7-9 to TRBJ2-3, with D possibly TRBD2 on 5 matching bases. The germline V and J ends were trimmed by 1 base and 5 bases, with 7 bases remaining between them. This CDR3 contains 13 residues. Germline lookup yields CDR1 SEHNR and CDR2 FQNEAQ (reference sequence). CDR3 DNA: TGTGCCAGCAGCTTAGGACTACTAGATACGCAGTATTTT. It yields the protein CASSLGLLDTQYF.

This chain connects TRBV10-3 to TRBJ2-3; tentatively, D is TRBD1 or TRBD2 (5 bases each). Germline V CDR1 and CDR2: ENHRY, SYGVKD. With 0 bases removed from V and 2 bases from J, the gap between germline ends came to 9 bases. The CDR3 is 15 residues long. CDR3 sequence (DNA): TGTGCCATCAGTGAGTCTGGGGGAACCACAGATACGCAGTATTTT. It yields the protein CAISESGGTTDTQYF.

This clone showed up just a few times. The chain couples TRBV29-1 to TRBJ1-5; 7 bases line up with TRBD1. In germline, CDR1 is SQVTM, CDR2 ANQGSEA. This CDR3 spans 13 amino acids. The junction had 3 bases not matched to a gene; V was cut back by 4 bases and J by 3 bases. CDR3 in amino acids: CSVGQGYNQPQHF. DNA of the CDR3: TGCAGCGTTGGACAGGGATACAATCAGCCCCAGCATTTT.

CDR3: CAWSVGSSPLHF. CDR3 in DNA: TGTGCCTGGAGTGTTGGTAGTTCACCCCTCCACTTT. The rearrangement joins TRBV30 to TRBJ1-6; D gene uncertain. This CDR3 is built from 12 residues. The germline V gene encodes CDR1 GTSNPN and CDR2 SVGIG (reference sequence). V was trimmed by 0 bases and J by 9 bases, leaving 6 bases between them.

CDR3 in DNA: TGTGCCATCAGGGACAGCAGTTATAATTCACCCCTCCACTTT. Its protein product is CAIRDSSYNSPLHF. This chain links TRBV10-3 with TRBJ1-6, with D possibly TRBD1 on 6 matching bases. Germline assignment: CDR1 ENHRY and CDR2 SYGVKD. V was pared by 6 bases and J by 4 bases, with 10 bases between. The CDR3 length is 14 residues.

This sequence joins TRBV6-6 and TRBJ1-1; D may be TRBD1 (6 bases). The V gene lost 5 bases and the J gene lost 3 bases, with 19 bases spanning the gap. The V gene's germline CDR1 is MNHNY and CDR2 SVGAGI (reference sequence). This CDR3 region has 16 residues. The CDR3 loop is CASSLPMYREYTEAFF. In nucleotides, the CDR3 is TGTGCCAGCAGTCTTCCCATGTACAGGGAATACACTGAAGCTTTCTTT.

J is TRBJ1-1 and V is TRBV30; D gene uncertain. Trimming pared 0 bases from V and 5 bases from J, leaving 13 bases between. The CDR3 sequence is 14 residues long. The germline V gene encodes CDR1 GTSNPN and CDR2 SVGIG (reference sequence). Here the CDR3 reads CAWSVMWLGTEAFF. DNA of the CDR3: TGTGCCTGGAGTGTAATGTGGTTGGGAACTGAAGCTTTCTTT.

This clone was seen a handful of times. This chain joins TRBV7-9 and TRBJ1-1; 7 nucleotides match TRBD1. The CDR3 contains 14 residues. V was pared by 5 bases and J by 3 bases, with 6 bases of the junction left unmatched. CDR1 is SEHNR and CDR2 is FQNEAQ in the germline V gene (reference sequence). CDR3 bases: TGTGCCAGCAGCCTCACGGGACAGCACACTGAAGCTTTCTTT. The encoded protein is CASSLTGQHTEAFF.

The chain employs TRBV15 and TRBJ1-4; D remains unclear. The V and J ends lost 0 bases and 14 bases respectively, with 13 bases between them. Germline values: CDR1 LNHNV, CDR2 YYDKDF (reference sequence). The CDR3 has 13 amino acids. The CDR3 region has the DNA TGTGCCACCAGCAGAGATATGGGCGCTACGCTGTTTTTT. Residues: CATSRDMGATLFF.

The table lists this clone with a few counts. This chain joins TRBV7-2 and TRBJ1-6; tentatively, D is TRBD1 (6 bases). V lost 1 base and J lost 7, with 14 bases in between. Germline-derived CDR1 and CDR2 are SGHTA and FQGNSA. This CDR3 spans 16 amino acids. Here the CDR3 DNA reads TGTGCCAGCAGCTTAGGAAGTAGAACAGGGAATTCACCCCTCCACTTT. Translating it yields CASSLGSRTGNSPLHF.

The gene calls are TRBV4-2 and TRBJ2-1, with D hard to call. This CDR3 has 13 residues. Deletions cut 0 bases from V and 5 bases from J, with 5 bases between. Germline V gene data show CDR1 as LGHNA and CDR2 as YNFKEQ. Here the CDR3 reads CASSQDRNNEQFF. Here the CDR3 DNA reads TGTGCCAGCAGCCAAGATAGGAACAATGAGCAGTTCTTC.

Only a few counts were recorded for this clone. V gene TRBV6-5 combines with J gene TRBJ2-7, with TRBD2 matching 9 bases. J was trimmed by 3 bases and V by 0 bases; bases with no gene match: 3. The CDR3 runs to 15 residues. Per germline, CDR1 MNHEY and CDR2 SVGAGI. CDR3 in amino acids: CASSYSLAGDYEQYF. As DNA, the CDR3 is TGTGCCAGCAGTTACTCTTTAGCGGGAGACTACGAGCAGTACTTC.